Each of the 21 T cell receptor beta chains below was sequenced from the same sample in a study of cytomegalovirus exposure and HLA in healthy donors. Primers included in the PCR were 60 Vbeta and 13 Jbeta primers. Repertoires were generated with immunoSEQ multiplex PCR, while TCRdb's copy carries only in-frame clones and drops some. Of about 130,000 clones in the sample, 74% were seen once. Sequenced sample: PBMCs. These receptors were collected from a man aged 40-49 years in good health and CMV-seropositive.

This chain uses TRBV5-1 with TRBJ1-3; D gene ambiguous. CDR3 length: 14 residues. Germline-derived CDR1 and CDR2 are SGHRS and YFSETQ. V lost 3 bases to trimming and J lost 0 bases, with 7 bases between them. The CDR3 loop reads CASSYGISGNTIYF. The CDR3 coding sequence is TGCGCCAGCAGCTACGGGATCTCTGGAAACACCATATATTTT.

This clone was seen more than once but under ten times. The gene calls are TRBV6-5 and TRBJ2-3; 10 bases map to TRBD2. Germline loops: CDR1 MNHEY, CDR2 SVGAGI. The V and J ends lost 4 bases and 3 bases, in that order; junction bases with no gene match: 7. The CDR3 sequence is 16 residues long. CDR3 sequence: CASSSASGSRTDTQYF. The CDR3 nucleotides read TGTGCCAGCAGTTCCGCTAGCGGGAGCCGTACAGATACGCAGTATTTT.

This chain connects TRBV29-1 to TRBJ2-1, with D perhaps matching TRBD2 (6 bases). V lost 7 bases, J lost 8 bases, and 9 bases lay in between. In germline, CDR1 is SQVTM, CDR2 ANQGSEA. CDR3 length equals 10 residues. The CDR3 here is CSAWGDEQFF. Written as DNA, the CDR3 is TGCAGCGCCTGGGGGGATGAGCAGTTCTTC.

This clone was picked up a small number of times. V is TRBV5-1 and J is TRBJ1-3; D is unresolved. The CDR3 loop spans 14 amino acids. V was cut by 4 bases and J by 0 bases, with 8 bases left in between. CDR1 is SGHRS, CDR2 YFSETQ, per germline. CDR3 nucleotide sequence: TGCGCCAGCAGCCCGGTCCTCTCTGGAAACACCATATATTTT. The encoded protein is CASSPVLSGNTIYF. Full variable domain (rest looked up from reference TRBV5-1 and TRBJ1-3): KAGVTQTPRYLIKTRGQQVTLSCSPISGHRSVSWYQQTPGQGLQFLFEYFSETQRNKGNFPGRFSGRQFSNSRSEMNVSTLELGDSALYLCASSPVLSGNTIYFGEGSWLTVV.

This clone was picked up a small number of times. The chain links TRBV6-5 to TRBJ1-2, with no clear D. This CDR3 comprises 15 residues. CDR1 and CDR2 (germline): MNHEY, SVGAGI. Between the trimmed V and J ends, which lost 3 bases and 4 bases, there was a span of 15 bases. CDR3 DNA sequence: TGTGCCAGCAGTTATCCCGACGGTGGCGGCTATGGCTACACCTTC. Amino acid sequence: CASSYPDGGGYGYTF.

V is TRBV27 and J is TRBJ2-3; 8 positions match TRBD2. Germline assignment: CDR1 MNHEY and CDR2 SMNVEV (reference sequence). J gave up 2 bases and V 3 bases, and 4 bases lay outside the gene matches. This CDR3 has 15 residues. Here the CDR3 reads CASSLRGAPTDTQYF. In DNA, the CDR3 is TGTGCCAGCAGTTTGCGGGGGGCCCCCACAGATACGCAGTATTTT.

V usage is TRBV6-1 and J usage is TRBJ2-1; a weak D match, TRBD1 (6 bases). Looked up from germline, CDR1 is MNHNS and CDR2 is SASEGT. V lost 3 bases, J lost 6 bases, and 9 bases lay in between. This CDR3 has 13 amino acids. CDR3 nucleotides: TGTGCCAGCAGTGACGGACAGCTCAATGAGCAGTTCTTC. Amino acids: CASSDGQLNEQFF.

The chain links TRBV7-2 to TRBJ2-2; TRBD2 agrees at 8 bases. Unmatched junction bases numbered 7, after V lost 1 base and J lost 6 bases. This CDR3 region has 16 residues. CDR1 and CDR2 (germline): SGHTA, FQGNSA. The CDR3, as DNA: TGTGCCAGCAGCTTAGAAGCGGGAGCCAAACCCGGGGAGCTGTTTTTT. Translation: CASSLEAGAKPGELFF. Supplemented by reference TRBV7-2 and TRBJ2-2, the full variable domain reads GAGVSQSPSNKVTEKGKDVELRCDPISGHTALYWYRQSLGQGLEFLIYFQGNSAPDKSGLPSDRFSAERTGGSVSTLTIQRTQQEDSAVYLCASSLEAGAKPGELFFGEGSRLTVL.

J is TRBJ1-1 and V is TRBV5-4; no clear D gene. CDR1 and CDR2 from the germline V gene are SGHNT and YYREEE (reference sequence). This CDR3 contains 13 residues. V was cut by 4 bases and J by 2 bases, with 9 bases left in between. The CDR3 region is CASSLGVNTEAFF. In DNA, the CDR3 is TGTGCCAGCAGCCTCGGAGTTAACACTGAAGCTTTCTTT.

This clone was seen more than once but under ten times. The rearrangement links TRBV5-1 to TRBJ1-2; D not certain. Germline V gives CDR1 SGHRS, CDR2 YFSETQ. Trimming took 1 base from V and 8 from J, leaving 12 bases between them. CDR3 size: 13 residues. CDR3 DNA sequence: TGCGCCAGCAGCTTGTTCGACTCTGACGGCTACACCTTC. This sequence encodes CASSLFDSDGYTF.

V gene TRBV5-1 combines with J gene TRBJ2-2; 7 positions match TRBD2. This CDR3 comprises 15 residues. The germline V gene has CDR1 SGHRS and CDR2 YFSETQ. V lost 0 bases to trimming and J lost 5 bases; unmatched junction nucleotides: 4. This chain's CDR3 is CASSLEGGRTGELFF. DNA for the CDR3: TGCGCCAGCAGCTTGGAGGGAGGGCGGACCGGGGAGCTGTTTTTT.

This clone has more than one count but fewer than ten. This rearrangement joins TRBV4-3 to TRBJ2-5; 7 nucleotides match TRBD1. The length of the CDR3 is 15 residues. V was clipped by 1 base and J by 1 base; unmatched bases: 3. Germline V gives CDR1 LGHNA, CDR2 YSLEER. The CDR3 DNA reads TGCGCCAGCAGCCAAGGAACAGGGGCCCAAGAGACCCAGTACTTC. It specifies CASSQGTGAQETQYF.

This clone was found a few times. The rearrangement joins TRBV27 to TRBJ2-1; D gene unclear. Germline CDR1 is MNHEY and CDR2 is SMNVEV (reference sequence). There are 15 residues in the CDR3. Trimming pared 2 bases from V and 2 bases from J, leaving 10 bases between. This chain's CDR3 is CASSLEPSPYNEQFF. The CDR3 region has the DNA TGTGCCAGCAGTTTAGAGCCTTCACCCTACAATGAGCAGTTCTTC.

The J gene is TRBJ1-1, the V gene TRBV29-1, with D unresolved. The CDR3 length is 14 residues. Germline assignment: CDR1 SQVTM and CDR2 ANQGSEA. Trimming stripped 5 bases from V and 0 bases from J, with 13 bases between. CDR3 in amino acids: CSVSEGGLNTEAFF. The DNA for the CDR3 is TGCAGCGTTAGCGAGGGCGGCTTGAACACTGAAGCTTTCTTT.

The chain links TRBV6-5 to TRBJ1-1, with TRBD1 matching 11 bases. There are 14 residues in the CDR3. The junction had 2 bases not matched to a gene; V was cut back by 5 bases and J by 3 bases. Germline V lookup: CDR1 MNHEY, CDR2 SVGAGI. Written as DNA, the CDR3 is TGTGCCAGCAGTGGACAGGGGGCGCACACTGAAGCTTTCTTT. Its protein is CASSGQGAHTEAFF.

The chain has TRBV30 and TRBJ2-6; unclear D gene. Germline CDR1 reads GTSNPN; CDR2 reads SVGIG (reference sequence). Trimming cost V 4 bases and J 2 bases, with 6 bases left between them. CDR3 length: 13 amino acids. The CDR3 DNA reads TGTGCCTGGAACTTGGCTGGGGCCAACGTCCTGACTTTC. Translated: CAWNLAGANVLTF.

V usage is TRBV18 and J usage is TRBJ2-6; no clear D. This CDR3 contains 16 residues. V was clipped by 3 bases and J by 0 bases, with 9 bases between them. Germline assignment: CDR1 KGHSH and CDR2 LQKENI. The chain's CDR3 is CASSPVRDSGANVLTF. CDR3 nucleotides: TGTGCCAGCTCACCCGTCCGCGACTCTGGGGCCAACGTCCTGACTTTC.

The chain couples TRBV5-4 to TRBJ2-7; TRBD2 aligns across 7 bases. CDR1 SGHNT and CDR2 YYREEE come from the germline V gene (reference sequence). Trimming removed 4 bases from V and 6 bases from J; junction bases left unmatched: 7. This CDR3 spans 13 amino acids. The CDR3 reads CASSEGGRPEQYF. CDR3 DNA sequence: TGTGCCAGCAGCGAAGGCGGGAGACCCGAGCAGTACTTC.

The chain joins TRBV7-6 to TRBJ2-3; TRBD2 might be the D (5 bases). Germline V CDR1 and CDR2: SGHVS, FNYEAQ. The CDR3 is 16 residues long. Trimming left V 5 bases short and J 3 bases short, with 18 bases between. The CDR3 region is CASSPRTGDETDTQYF. Written as DNA, the CDR3 is TGTGCCAGCAGCCCCCGGACCGGGGATGAGACAGATACGCAGTATTTT.

The chain links TRBV7-2 to TRBJ2-2, with 13 bases lining up with TRBD2. CDR1 is SGHTA and CDR2 is FQGNSA in the germline V gene. Trimming cost V 1 base and J 7 bases; bases outside gene matches: 3. This CDR3 is built from 16 residues. CDR3 sequence (DNA): TGTGCCAGCAGCTTAGTGACTAGCGGGGGGAACGGGGAGCTGTTTTTT. Encoded protein: CASSLVTSGGNGELFF.

The J gene is TRBJ2-7, the V gene TRBV7-3; weak D call: TRBD2 (6 bases). The V gene's germline CDR1 is SGHTA and CDR2 FQGTGA. Trimming cost V 5 bases and J 5 bases, with 19 bases left between them. This CDR3 region has 15 residues. CDR3 loop: CASSPLASGSDEQYF. The CDR3 bases are TGTGCCAGCAGCCCGCTTGCCAGCGGGTCCGACGAGCAGTACTTC.